This passage covers 19 T cell receptor beta chains from one sample sequenced in a study of beta chain features in type 1 diabetes. cDNA synthesis used the whole RNA isolate, giving expressed TCRB sequences. The table came from immunoSEQ multiplex PCR; TCRdb's copy has only in-frame clones and leaves some out. The sample contains about 340,000 clones, approximately 8.2% of which appear only once. The sequencing sample was made of central memory CD4+ T cells from blood. Receptor source: a young woman in good health.

The chain uses TRBV9 and TRBJ1-2; D is perhaps TRBD1 (5 bases). Germline loops: CDR1 SGDLS, CDR2 YYNGEE. The CDR3 is 13 residues long. V was cut by 2 bases and J by 4 bases, with 9 bases left in between. The CDR3: CASSVSGTYGYTF. The CDR3 DNA reads TGTGCCAGCAGCGTCTCAGGGACCTATGGCTACACCTTC.

On this clone: Other DNA variants within this sample encode the same CDR3. The V and J genes are TRBV20-1 and TRBJ1-1; maybe TRBD1 (5 bases). Deletions cut 3 bases from V and 7 bases from J, with 9 bases between. CDR3 length: 11 residues. CDR1 is DFQATT, CDR2 SNEGSKA, per germline (reference sequence). CDR3 loop: CSASLGREAFF. The CDR3 DNA sequence: TGCAGTGCTAGTCTGGGACGTGAAGCTTTCTTT.

This rearrangement joins TRBV7-8 to TRBJ1-5; TRBD1 aligns across 10 bases. With 5 bases clipped from V and 5 bases from J, the junction kept 9 bases outside the gene matches. Germline CDR1 is SGHVS and CDR2 is FQNEAQ. CDR3 size: 16 residues. CDR3 DNA: TGTGCCAGCAGCCTTCTCACGGGACAGGGGCATCAGCCCCAGCATTTT. Translated: CASSLLTGQGHQPQHF.

This chain links TRBV6-5 with TRBJ1-2; D gene ambiguous. This CDR3 spans 14 amino acids. The V gene lost 5 bases and the J gene lost 7 bases, with 17 bases spanning the gap. Germline CDR1 MNHEY, CDR2 SVGAGI. The chain's CDR3 is CASSLAPRSSGYTF. The CDR3 DNA reads TGTGCCAGCAGTCTTGCCCCCCGATCATCTGGCTACACCTTC.

About this clone: A much larger clone differs from this one at a single base, so this may be a read error. Other DNA sequences in the same sample also yield this CDR3. The chain joins TRBV10-3 to TRBJ2-3; D not resolved. The germline V gene has CDR1 ENHRY and CDR2 SYGVKD. The V gene lost 6 bases and the J gene lost 2 bases, with 6 bases spanning the gap. This CDR3 region has 12 residues. CDR3 protein: CAIRDNTDTQYF. The DNA for the CDR3 is TGTGCCATCAGAGACAACACAGATACGCAGTATTTT.

This clone was recorded many times. The chain links TRBV2 to TRBJ2-7; TRBD2 matches 7 bases. With V trimmed by 5 bases and J by 6 bases, 7 bases remained unmatched. Germline assignment: CDR1 SNHLY and CDR2 FYNNEI. The CDR3 covers 13 residues. The CDR3 loop reads CASSPFREGEQYF. The CDR3 DNA reads TGTGCCAGCAGTCCCTTCAGGGAGGGCGAGCAGTACTTC.

The rearrangement links TRBV29-1 to TRBJ2-7; perhaps TRBD1 as D (7 bases). CDR1 and CDR2 (germline): SQVTM, ANQGSEA. V was clipped by 4 bases and J by 6 bases, with 16 bases between them. This CDR3 region has 13 residues. The DNA of the CDR3 is TGCAGCGTTGCCGACAGGGTCGGGGGCGAGCAGTACTTC. Translating it yields CSVADRVGGEQYF.

Ten or more counts support this clone. V usage is TRBV29-1 and J usage is TRBJ2-3; a weak D match, TRBD2 (5 bases). Germline CDR1 and CDR2: SQVTM and ANQGSEA. The V end was cut by 0 bases, the J end by 4 bases, with 17 bases between. The CDR3 is made up of 16 amino acids. CDR3 sequence reads: CSVEDRLRVSSDTQYF. In DNA form, the CDR3 reads TGCAGCGTTGAAGATCGATTGCGGGTTAGCTCAGATACGCAGTATTTT.

The V and J genes are TRBV9 and TRBJ2-1; 10 bases are a match to TRBD2. The germline V gene has CDR1 SGDLS and CDR2 YYNGEE. The CDR3 has 16 amino acids. V gave up 3 bases and J gave up 8 bases; unmatched junction bases: 11. The CDR3 protein is CASSEGASGSTDEQFF. In DNA form, the CDR3 reads TGTGCCAGCAGCGAGGGAGCTAGCGGGAGTACGGATGAGCAGTTCTTC.

This clone was observed a few times. The J gene is TRBJ1-5, the V gene TRBV2; TRBD1 matches 9 bases. The CDR3 is 14 residues long. V was clipped by 6 bases and J by 6 bases; unmatched bases: 6. Germline V gene sequence: CDR1 SNHLY, CDR2 FYNNEI. The CDR3 DNA follows: TGTGCCAGCAGGACCGACAGGGGGATTCAGCCCCAGCATTTT. Its translation: CASRTDRGIQPQHF.

This clone was seen a handful of times. This sequence joins TRBV5-4 and TRBJ2-2; TRBD2 matches at 8 bases. In germline, CDR1 is SGHNT, CDR2 YYREEE (reference sequence). The CDR3 totals 16 residues. V shed 0 bases and J 6 bases; nucleotides not matched to a gene: 7. The CDR3 here is CASSLESGSGAGELFF. The CDR3, as DNA: TGTGCCAGCAGCTTGGAAAGCGGGAGTGGTGCCGGGGAGCTGTTTTTT.

J is TRBJ2-5 and V is TRBV2; no reliable D call. Germline V gene data show CDR1 as SNHLY and CDR2 as FYNNEI. This CDR3 spans 13 amino acids. Trimming stripped 4 bases from V and 5 bases from J, with 11 bases between. DNA for the CDR3: TGTGCCAGCAGTGGGCCAGCAACGGAGACCCAGTACTTC. Translating it yields CASSGPATETQYF.

This sequence joins TRBV10-3 and TRBJ1-1; D is undetermined. Germline CDR1 reads ENHRY; CDR2 reads SYGVKD. V dropped 6 bases and J dropped 4 bases, with 12 bases sitting between them. There are 13 residues in the CDR3. CDR3 region: CAIRVTTGTEAFF. For the CDR3, the DNA is TGTGCCATCAGAGTGACGACGGGCACTGAAGCTTTCTTT.

In regard to this clone: Other nucleotide sequences in the sample specify the same CDR3. The rearrangement joins TRBV7-2 to TRBJ2-3; 7 nucleotides line up with TRBD2. J lost 6 bases, V lost 0 bases, and 3 bases had no gene match. CDR1 and CDR2 from the germline V gene are SGHTA and FQGNSA. This CDR3 comprises 14 residues. CDR3 residues: CASSLAGGSDTQYF. The CDR3, as DNA: TGTGCCAGCAGCTTAGCGGGAGGGTCGGATACGCAGTATTTT.

The chain is built from TRBV28 and TRBJ1-2, with 7 bases that match TRBD1. J gave up 8 bases and V 5 bases, and 14 bases lay outside the gene matches. CDR1 MDHEN and CDR2 SYDVKM come from the germline V gene. The CDR3 has 15 residues. The CDR3 spells CASSLPGTAGGGYTF. In nucleotides, the CDR3 is TGTGCCAGCAGTCTACCCGGGACAGCCGGGGGAGGCTACACCTTC.

This clone has more than one count but fewer than ten. A much more abundant neighbour one base away suggests this may be a read error. The chain joins TRBV5-8 to TRBJ2-1; no reliable D call. Germline V gives CDR1 SGHTS, CDR2 YDEGEE. V dropped 4 bases and J dropped 4 bases, with 3 bases sitting between them. This CDR3 has 11 amino acids. The CDR3 here is CASSQYNEQFF. The CDR3, as DNA: TGTGCCAGCAGCCAGTACAATGAGCAGTTCTTC.

This clone was detected a few times. This chain uses TRBV5-4 with TRBJ2-5; 8 bases are shared with TRBD1. The CDR3 is made up of 14 amino acids. Germline CDR1 reads SGHNT; CDR2 reads YYREEE (reference sequence). The V segment lost 4 bases and the J segment 5 bases; nucleotides outside the gene matches: 7. The CDR3 nucleotides are TGTGCCAGCAGCACCCAGGGGGCTGTGGAGACCCAGTACTTC. Protein product: CASSTQGAVETQYF.

V is TRBV15 and J is TRBJ2-1; 7 bases fit TRBD2. Germline V gives CDR1 LNHNV, CDR2 YYDKDF (reference sequence). The CDR3 covers 17 residues. V gave up 0 bases and J gave up 5 bases; unmatched junction bases: 10. The CDR3 is CATSREAGLADHNEQFF. CDR3 DNA sequence: TGTGCCACCAGCAGAGAGGCTGGTCTAGCGGACCACAATGAGCAGTTCTTC.

The table lists this clone with a few counts. V gene TRBV6-6 combines with J gene TRBJ1-2, with D possibly matching TRBD1 (6 bases). The CDR3 contains 14 residues. V lost 6 bases and J 6 bases, leaving 17 bases between the germline ends. Germline V gene lookup returns CDR1 MNHNY and CDR2 SVGAGI (reference sequence). CDR3 sequence (DNA): TGTGCCAGCAGAAAAGCGGCAGGGGCAGATGGCTACACCTTC. Protein sequence: CASRKAAGADGYTF.